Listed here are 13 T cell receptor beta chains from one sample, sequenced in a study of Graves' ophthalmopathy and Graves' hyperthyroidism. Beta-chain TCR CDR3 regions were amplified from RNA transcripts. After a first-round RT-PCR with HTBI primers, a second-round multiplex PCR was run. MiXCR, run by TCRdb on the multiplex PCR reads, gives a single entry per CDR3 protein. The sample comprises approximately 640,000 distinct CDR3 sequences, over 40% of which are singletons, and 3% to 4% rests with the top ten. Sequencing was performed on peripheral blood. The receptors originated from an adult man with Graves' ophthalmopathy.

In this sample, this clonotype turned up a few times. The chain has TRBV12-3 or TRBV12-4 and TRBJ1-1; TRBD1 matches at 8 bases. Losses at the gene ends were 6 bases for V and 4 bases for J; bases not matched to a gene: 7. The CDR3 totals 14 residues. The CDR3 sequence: CASRRTGGPTEAFF. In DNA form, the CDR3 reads TGTGCCAGCAGACGAACAGGGGGTCCCACTGAAGCTTTCTTT.

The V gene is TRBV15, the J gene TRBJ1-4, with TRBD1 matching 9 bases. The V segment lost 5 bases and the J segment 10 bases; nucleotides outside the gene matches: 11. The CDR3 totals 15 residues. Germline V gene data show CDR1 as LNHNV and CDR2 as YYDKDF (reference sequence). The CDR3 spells CATSPGDREMVKLFF. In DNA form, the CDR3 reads TGTGCCACCAGCCCCGGGGACAGGGAGATGGTAAAACTGTTTTTT. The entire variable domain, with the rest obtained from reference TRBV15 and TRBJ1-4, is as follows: DAMVIQNPRYQVTQFGKPVTLSCSQTLNHNVMYWYQQKSSQAPKLLFHYYDKDFNNEADTPDNFQSRRPNTSFCFLDIRSPGLGDTAMYLCATSPGDREMVKLFFGSGTQLSVL.

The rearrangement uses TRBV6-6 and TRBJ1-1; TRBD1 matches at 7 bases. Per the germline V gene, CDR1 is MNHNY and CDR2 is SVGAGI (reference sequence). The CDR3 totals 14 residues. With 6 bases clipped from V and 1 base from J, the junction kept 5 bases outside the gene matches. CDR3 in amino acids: CASSNGQENTEAFF. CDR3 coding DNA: TGTGCCAGCAGCAACGGACAGGAGAACACTGAAGCTTTCTTT.

The CDR3 DNA follows: TGCGCCAGCAGCACCGGGACTGAGGACACCGGGGAGCTGTTTTTT. It is translated as CASSTGTEDTGELFF. The chain has TRBV5-1 and TRBJ2-2; tentatively, D is TRBD2 (6 bases). Germline V gene sequence: CDR1 SGHRS, CDR2 YFSETQ. V was pared by 4 bases and J by 3 bases, with 13 bases between. The CDR3 is 15 residues long.

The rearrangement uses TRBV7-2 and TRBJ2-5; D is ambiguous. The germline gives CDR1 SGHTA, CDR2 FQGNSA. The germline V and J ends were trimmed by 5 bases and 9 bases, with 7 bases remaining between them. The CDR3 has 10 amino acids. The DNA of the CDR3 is TGTGCCAGCAGCCCCCAGGCCCAGTACTTC. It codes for CASSPQAQYF. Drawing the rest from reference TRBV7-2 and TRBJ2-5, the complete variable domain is GAGVSQSPSNKVTEKGKDVELRCDPISGHTALYWYRQSLGQGLEFLIYFQGNSAPDKSGLPSDRFSAERTGGSVSTLTIQRTQQEDSAVYLCASSPQAQYFGPGTRLLVL.

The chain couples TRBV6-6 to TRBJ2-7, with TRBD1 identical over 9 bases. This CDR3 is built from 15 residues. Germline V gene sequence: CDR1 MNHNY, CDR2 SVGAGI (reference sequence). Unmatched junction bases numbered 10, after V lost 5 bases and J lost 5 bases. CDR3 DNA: TGTGCCAGCAGTGTTAAAGGGACAGGGTCAGACGAGCAGTACTTC. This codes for CASSVKGTGSDEQYF.

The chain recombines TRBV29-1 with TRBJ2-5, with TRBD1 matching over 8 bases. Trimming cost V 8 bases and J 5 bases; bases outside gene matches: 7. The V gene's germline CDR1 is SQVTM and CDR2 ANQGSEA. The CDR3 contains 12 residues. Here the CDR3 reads CSFGRGLETQYF. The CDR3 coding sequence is TGCAGCTTCGGCAGGGGGCTGGAGACCCAGTACTTC.

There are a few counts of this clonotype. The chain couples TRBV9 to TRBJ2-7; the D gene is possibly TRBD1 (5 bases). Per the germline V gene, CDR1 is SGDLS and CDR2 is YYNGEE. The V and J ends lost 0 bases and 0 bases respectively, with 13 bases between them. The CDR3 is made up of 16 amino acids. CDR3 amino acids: CASSVEEQASSYEQYF. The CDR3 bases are TGTGCCAGCAGCGTAGAGGAACAGGCGAGCTCCTACGAGCAGTACTTC.

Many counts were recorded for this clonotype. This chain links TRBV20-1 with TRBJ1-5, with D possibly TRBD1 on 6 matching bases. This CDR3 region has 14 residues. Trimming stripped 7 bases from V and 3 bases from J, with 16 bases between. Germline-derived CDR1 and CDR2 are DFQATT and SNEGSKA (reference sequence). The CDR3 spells CSGRPGGVNQPQHF. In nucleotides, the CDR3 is TGCAGTGGCCGCCCGGGGGGCGTCAATCAGCCCCAGCATTTT.

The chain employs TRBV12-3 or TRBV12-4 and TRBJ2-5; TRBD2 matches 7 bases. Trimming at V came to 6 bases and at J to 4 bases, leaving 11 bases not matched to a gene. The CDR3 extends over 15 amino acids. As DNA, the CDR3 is TGTGCCAGCAGGAGGGCAGGGAGCGGGGCAGAGACCCAGTACTTC. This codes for CASRRAGSGAETQYF.

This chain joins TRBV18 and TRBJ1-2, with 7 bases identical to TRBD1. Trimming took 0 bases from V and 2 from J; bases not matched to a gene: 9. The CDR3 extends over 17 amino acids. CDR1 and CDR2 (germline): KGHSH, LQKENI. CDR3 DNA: TGTGCCAGCTCACCACCCTCACTTCGGACAGGCAACTATGGCTACACCTTC. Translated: CASSPPSLRTGNYGYTF.

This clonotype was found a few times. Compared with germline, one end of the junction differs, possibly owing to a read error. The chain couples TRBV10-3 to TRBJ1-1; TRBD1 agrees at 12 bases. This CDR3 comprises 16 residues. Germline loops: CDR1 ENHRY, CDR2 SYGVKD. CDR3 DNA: TGTGCCAGCAGTTTCCGCCCGGGACAGGGGGCCACTGAAGCTTTCTTT. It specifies CASSFRPGQGATEAFF.

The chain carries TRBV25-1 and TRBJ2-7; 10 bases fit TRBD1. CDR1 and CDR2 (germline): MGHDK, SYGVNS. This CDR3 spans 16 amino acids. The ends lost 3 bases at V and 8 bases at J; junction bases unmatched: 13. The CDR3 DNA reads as TGTGCCAGCAGTGAGGCCGGACAGGGGGGCCATCGCCAGCAGTACTTC. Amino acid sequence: CASSEAGQGGHRQQYF.